These 5 T cell receptor beta chains share one sample of origin, sequenced in a study of T cell responses to AZD1222 COVID-19 vaccine. Here immunoSEQ multiplex PCR was the method, and the copy in TCRdb shows in-frame clones only, minus some. The sample has more than 95,000 clones, 89% seen once. The input for sequencing was peripheral blood, taken on day 0 of AZD1222 vaccination. These receptors were taken from an adult in good health.

The chain couples TRBV6-5 to TRBJ2-7; D call uncertain. This CDR3 spans 13 amino acids. CDR1 and CDR2 (germline): MNHEY, SVGAGI. Trimming took 8 bases from V and 5 from J, leaving 16 bases between them. CDR3: CASRFNARNEQYF. The CDR3, as DNA: TGTGCCAGCCGCTTCAACGCGAGAAACGAGCAGTACTTC.

The genes are TRBV27 and TRBJ1-2; D unresolved. The CDR3 extends over 13 amino acids. Trimming removed 3 bases from V and 4 bases from J, with 9 bases in between. Per the germline V gene, CDR1 is MNHEY and CDR2 is SMNVEV (reference sequence). The CDR3 reads CASSFGVSYGYTF. For the CDR3, the DNA is TGTGCCAGCAGTTTCGGGGTCTCCTATGGCTACACCTTC.

This chain links TRBV6-5 with TRBJ2-1, with D tentatively TRBD1 (6 bases). The germline V gene has CDR1 MNHEY and CDR2 SVGAGI. This CDR3 is 15 amino acids long. V was clipped by 4 bases and J by 4 bases, with 14 bases between them. CDR3 loop: CASSSTGSGYNEQFF. In DNA form, the CDR3 reads TGTGCCAGCAGTTCAACAGGGTCCGGGTACAATGAGCAGTTCTTC.

This clone was found once. This likely comes from a read error, as the CDR3 has no conserved phenylalanine or tryptophan at its end. The rearrangement uses TRBV18 and TRBJ1-6; D remains ambiguous. The V gene lost 4 bases and the J gene lost 0 bases, with 13 bases spanning the gap. Per germline, CDR1 KGHSH and CDR2 LQKENI. CDR3 length equals 17 residues. DNA for the CDR3: TGTGCCAGCTCACGGGCATGGCGGAGCTCCTATAATTCACCCCTCCACCTT. Protein product: CASSRAWRSSYNSPLHL.

The chain recombines TRBV19 with TRBJ1-1; TRBD1 matches 7 bases. V shed 9 bases, J shed 4 bases, and the junction held 11 bases outside the gene matches. The CDR3 sequence is 14 residues long. Germline V gene sequence: CDR1 LNHDA, CDR2 SQIVND (reference sequence). The CDR3, as DNA: TGTGCCAGCTCAATGGGACAGACGGTCACTGAAGCTTTCTTT. Its protein is CASSMGQTVTEAFF. Using reference TRBV19 and TRBJ1-1 for the parts outside the CDR3, the full variable domain is DGGITQSPKYLFRKEGQNVTLSCEQNLNHDAMYWYRQDPGQGLRLIYYSQIVNDFQKGDIAEGYSVSREKKESFPLTVTSAQKNPTAFYLCASSMGQTVTEAFFGQGTRLTVV.